Following are 5 T cell receptor beta chains from one sample sequenced in a study of blood T cell repertoires in COVID-19. Generated by immunoSEQ multiplex PCR, the TCRdb table keeps only in-frame clones and is missing some. The sample comprises hundreds of thousands of clones, 85% to 90% of which are singletons, and about 1.1% rests with the top ten. Sequencing was performed on PBMCs or T cells enriched from blood (not recorded which). The receptors come from a young man who had recovered from COVID-19.

This sequence joins TRBV28 and TRBJ2-7; D not certain. Looked up from germline, CDR1 is MDHEN and CDR2 is SYDVKM. This CDR3 is 13 amino acids long. Trimming took off 3 bases at V and 7 bases at J, with 13 bases between the two ends. This CDR3 reads CASSLTFNEEQYF. CDR3 coding DNA: TGTGCCAGCAGTTTGACATTTAACGAGGAGCAGTACTTC.

The chain couples TRBV10-3 to TRBJ2-3; TRBD2 is a possible D gene (7 bases). CDR1 and CDR2 from the germline V gene are ENHRY and SYGVKD. Trimming stripped 5 bases from V and 0 bases from J, with 21 bases between. The CDR3 runs 18 residues. CDR3 region: CAISFFQKGGESTDTQYF. In nucleotides, the CDR3 is TGTGCCATCAGTTTTTTTCAAAAGGGGGGGGAGAGCACAGATACGCAGTATTTT.

CDR3 in DNA: TGTGCCAGCAGCTTTGGACAGGGGGAGATCAATGAGCAGTTCTTC. Translation: CASSFGQGEINEQFF. The rearrangement joins TRBV9 to TRBJ2-1; 10 bases match TRBD1. Trimming took 4 bases from V and 6 from J; bases not matched to a gene: 7. Per the germline V gene, CDR1 is SGDLS and CDR2 is YYNGEE. The CDR3 consists of 15 residues. Full variable domain (remainder filled in from reference TRBV9 and TRBJ2-1): DSGVTQTPKHLITATGQRVTLRCSPRSGDLSVYWYQQSLDQGLQFLIQYYNGEERAKGNILERFSAQQFPDLHSELNLSSLELGDSALYFCASSFGQGEINEQFFGPGTRLTVL.

V is TRBV6-5 and J is TRBJ1-2, with D possibly being TRBD1 (5 bases). The CDR3 runs to 12 residues. Germline lookup yields CDR1 MNHEY and CDR2 SVGAGI. Trimming took off 4 bases at V and 7 bases at J, with 10 bases between the two ends. The CDR3 loop reads CASSSGGGGYTF. The CDR3 region has the DNA TGTGCCAGCAGTTCAGGCGGGGGTGGCTACACCTTC.

The chain has TRBV7-2 and TRBJ2-7, with TRBD2 identical over 7 bases. V lost 5 bases to trimming and J lost 2 bases; unmatched junction nucleotides: 6. This CDR3 contains 14 residues. CDR1 and CDR2 (germline): SGHTA, FQGNSA. CDR3: CASSIGEGTYEQYF. As DNA, the CDR3 is TGTGCCAGCAGCATTGGGGAGGGGACCTACGAGCAGTACTTC.